One sample yielded the 28 T cell receptor beta chains listed below, sequenced in a study of blood T cells in healthy people across ages. A second roughly 6 to 11 cycle PCR used barcoded and J-beta primers. Via MiXCR, TCRdb re-called the 5' RACE reads, giving one row per CDR3 protein. The repertoire holds 750,000 to 950,000 distinct CDR3 sequences, with around 24% as singletons. These data also featured in a second study, about T cells of mothers and their children.

The material sequenced was blood. Receptors were obtained from a boy younger than 18 in good health.

In this sample, this clonotype turned up a few times. The CDR3 nucleotides read TGTGCCAGCAGTCCTGATACACAGGGACCTGAAGCTTTCTTT. This encodes CASSPDTQGPEAFF. The chain recombines TRBV12-3 or TRBV12-4 with TRBJ1-1; tentative D call: TRBD1 (6 bases). Deletions cut 5 bases from V and 6 bases from J, with 16 bases between. This CDR3 region has 14 residues.

There are a few counts of this clonotype. The chain carries TRBV10-1 and TRBJ1-2; D may be TRBD1 (6 bases). The germline V and J ends were trimmed by 8 bases and 0 bases, with 25 bases remaining between them. CDR3 length equals 18 residues. The germline gives CDR1 WNHNN, CDR2 SYGVQD (reference sequence). The CDR3, as DNA: TGCGCCAGCGAGTGGGGAGACGGGGTACAGGGACCTAACTATGGCTACACCTTC. Its translation is CASEWGDGVQGPNYGYTF.

This clonotype was detected only a few times. The CDR3 region has the DNA TGTGCCAGCAGCAGCATCGACGGCTCGAAGACCACTGAAGCTTTCTTT. This translates into CASSSIDGSKTTEAFF. V usage is TRBV28 and J usage is TRBJ1-1; D is undetermined. Trimming removed 6 bases from V and 4 bases from J, with 21 bases in between. There are 16 residues in the CDR3. CDR1 MDHEN and CDR2 SYDVKM come from the germline V gene.

In its sample, this clonotype was seen once. The V gene is TRBV9, the J gene TRBJ2-7; D gene unclear. With 0 bases removed from V and 1 base from J, the gap between germline ends came to 17 bases. Germline V lookup: CDR1 SGDLS, CDR2 YYNGEE. The CDR3 has 17 amino acids. The CDR3 sequence is CASSVDAKVHSSYEQYF. As DNA, the CDR3 is TGTGCCAGCAGCGTAGACGCGAAGGTCCACTCTTCCTACGAGCAGTACTTC.

The J gene is TRBJ1-5, the V gene TRBV12-3 or TRBV12-4; no reliable D call. CDR3 size: 15 residues. V was cut by 3 bases and J by 6 bases, with 15 bases left in between. The CDR3 protein is CASSFGQDVRQPQHF. The CDR3 region has the DNA TGTGCCAGCAGTTTTGGGCAGGACGTGCGTCAGCCCCAGCATTTT.

In its sample, this clonotype was seen a few times. The chain carries TRBV7-9 and TRBJ2-5; TRBD1 agrees at 7 bases. The J call may be mistaken, given a closer DNA end match to TRBJ2-7. Germline assignment: CDR1 SEHNR and CDR2 FQNEAQ (reference sequence). The CDR3 is 14 amino acids. The CDR3 bases are TGTGCCAGCAGCATGACAGGGTTGGGGTACGAGCAGTACTTC. Translated: CASSMTGLGYEQYF.

This clonotype appeared a few times. This chain uses TRBV20-1 with TRBJ2-7, with D perhaps TRBD2 (6 bases). Germline-derived CDR1 and CDR2 are DFQATT and SNEGSKA (reference sequence). This CDR3 comprises 15 residues. The V and J ends lost 1 base and 2 bases respectively, with 15 bases between them. This chain's CDR3 is CSARAPRGDTYEQYF. CDR3 DNA: TGCAGTGCTAGAGCCCCGCGGGGAGACACCTACGAGCAGTACTTC.

This clonotype was seen a few times. The chain has TRBV3-1 and TRBJ2-5; the match to TRBD2 covers 8 bases. The CDR3 runs to 15 residues. The V segment lost 4 bases and the J segment 1 base; nucleotides outside the gene matches: 5. Germline CDR1 LGHDT, CDR2 YNNKEL (reference sequence). This chain's CDR3 is CASSRRTSFQETQYF. The CDR3 DNA is TGTGCCAGCAGCCGGCGGACTAGCTTCCAAGAGACCCAGTACTTC.

This chain's CDR3 is CASSYQYYEQYF. In nucleotides, the CDR3 is TGTGCCAGCAGTTACCAGTACTACGAGCAGTACTTC. This chain uses TRBV6-6 with TRBJ2-7, with D uncertain. CDR3 length equals 12 residues. Trimming stripped 2 bases from V and 3 bases from J, with 5 bases between. Germline lookup yields CDR1 MNHNY and CDR2 SVGAGI (reference sequence).

This clonotype was found many times. The chain is built from TRBV7-2 and TRBJ2-5, with 14 positions matching TRBD2. Germline loops: CDR1 SGHTA, CDR2 FQGNSA. The CDR3 contains 16 residues. V was pared by 6 bases and J by 5 bases, with 8 bases of the junction left unmatched. The CDR3 nucleotides are TGTGCCAGCAGGCGCGGGACTAGCGGGAGTGGTGAGACCCAGTACTTC. Its translation: CASRRGTSGSGETQYF.

This clonotype appeared a few times. One junction end does not reproduce the germline sequence, and a read error may be involved. The chain couples TRBV7-9 to TRBJ2-5, with 11 bases aligning to TRBD2. This CDR3 region has 14 residues. Per germline, CDR1 SEHNR and CDR2 FQNEAQ (reference sequence). The CDR3 DNA sequence: TGTGCCTGCAGCTTAGCGGGAGGGCAAGAGACCCAGTACTTC. It codes for CACSLAGGQETQYF. Full variable domain (rest looked up from reference TRBV7-9 and TRBJ2-5): DTGVSQNPRHKITKRGQNVTFRCDPISEHNRLYWYRQTLGQGPEFLTYFQNEAQLEKSRLLSDRFSAERPKGSFSTLEIQRTEQGDSAMYLCACSLAGGQETQYFGPGTRLLVL.

The CDR3 here is CSASWGGAFF. CDR3 in DNA: TGCAGTGCTAGCTGGGGGGGGGCTTTCTTT. J is TRBJ1-1 and V is TRBV20-1, with D possibly matching TRBD1 (5 bases). In germline, CDR1 is DFQATT, CDR2 SNEGSKA (reference sequence). With 3 bases removed from V and 11 bases from J, the gap between germline ends came to 10 bases. The CDR3 consists of 10 residues.

The count of this clonotype is one. This rearrangement joins TRBV12-3 or TRBV12-4 to TRBJ2-5, with D possibly called TRBD1 or TRBD2 (6 bases each). V lost 10 bases to trimming and J lost 4 bases, with 13 bases between them. CDR3 length equals 12 residues. CDR3 sequence reads: CATRGVGETQYF. In nucleotides, the CDR3 is TGTGCCACTAGGGGGGTAGGAGAGACCCAGTACTTC.

In its sample, this clonotype was seen a few times. This rearrangement joins TRBV20-1 to TRBJ2-5; 11 nucleotides line up with TRBD2. This CDR3 spans 15 amino acids. Trimming removed 3 bases from V and 5 bases from J; junction bases left unmatched: 8. Germline V gene sequence: CDR1 DFQATT, CDR2 SNEGSKA (reference sequence). CDR3 sequence: CSARGIAGGYETQYF. In DNA form, the CDR3 reads TGCAGTGCTAGGGGTATAGCGGGGGGGTACGAGACCCAGTACTTC.

J is TRBJ2-3 and V is TRBV4-1, with 10 bases lining up with TRBD2. This CDR3 is 19 amino acids long. Germline values: CDR1 MGHRA, CDR2 YSYEKL. J lost 4 bases, V lost 3 bases, and 16 bases had no gene match. CDR3 DNA: TGCGCCAGCAGCCATCTCCGGGCGGCTAGCGGGAGATCTGCAGATACGCAGTATTTT. Translating gives CASSHLRAASGRSADTQYF.

A few counts support this clonotype. The J gene is TRBJ2-2, the V gene TRBV15; unclear D gene. V was trimmed by 0 bases and J by 5 bases, leaving 4 bases between them. This CDR3 contains 13 residues. Looked up from germline, CDR1 is LNHNV and CDR2 is YYDKDF (reference sequence). For the CDR3, the DNA is TGTGCCACCAGCAGAGAGTGGACCGGGGAGCTGTTTTTT. Its protein is CATSREWTGELFF.

This clonotype has only a few counts. The CDR3 loop is CASSLQAANNEQFF. The CDR3 bases are TGCGCCAGCAGCCTCCAAGCGGCCAACAATGAGCAGTTCTTC. This chain links TRBV5-1 with TRBJ2-1, with D tentatively TRBD2 (5 bases). The V end lost 4 bases, the J end lost 5 bases, and 13 bases lay between the germline ends. The germline CDR1 and CDR2 sequences are SGHRS and YFSETQ. The CDR3 loop spans 14 amino acids.

This sequence joins TRBV12-3 or TRBV12-4 and TRBJ1-5; D gene uncertain. The length of the CDR3 is 12 residues. Trimming shortened V by 3 bases and J by 6 bases, and 6 bases separated the two germline ends. The CDR3 DNA follows: TGTGCCAGCAGTTTTCGAGTTCAGCCCCAGCATTTT. It is translated as CASSFRVQPQHF.

This chain uses TRBV20-1 with TRBJ2-3; 8 bases agree with TRBD2. CDR1 is DFQATT, CDR2 SNEGSKA, per germline (reference sequence). The CDR3 extends over 15 amino acids. Trimming removed 3 bases from V and 5 bases from J; junction bases left unmatched: 10. This CDR3 reads CSASAISGVKDTQYF. The CDR3 DNA sequence: TGCAGTGCTAGTGCTATTAGCGGGGTGAAAGATACGCAGTATTTT.

This clonotype was detected a few times. V gene TRBV28 combines with J gene TRBJ1-2; 7 bases fit TRBD1. CDR1 is MDHEN, CDR2 SYDVKM, per germline. This CDR3 comprises 15 residues. V lost 3 bases to trimming and J lost 4 bases; unmatched junction nucleotides: 8. The CDR3 DNA is TGTGCCAGCAGTTTGGGAGGGGGCGATGGCTATGGCTACACCTTC. It specifies CASSLGGGDGYGYTF.

The chain joins TRBV4-1 to TRBJ2-1, with unresolved D. In germline, CDR1 is MGHRA, CDR2 YSYEKL. V gave up 0 bases and J gave up 0 bases, with 12 bases separating them. The CDR3 runs to 17 residues. The CDR3, as DNA: TGCGCCAGCAGCCAAGAAAGCAGGCCTCGCTCCTACAATGAGCAGTTCTTC. It is translated as CASSQESRPRSYNEQFF.

Notes on this clonotype: One end of the junction varies from germline; a read error may be responsible. This chain connects TRBV11-2 to TRBJ2-5; D gene uncertain. The J call is doubtful: the DNA matches TRBJ2-1 better. Germline-derived CDR1 and CDR2 are SGHAT and FQNNGV. This CDR3 region has 12 residues. The CDR3 is CVSSPPADEQFF. Written as DNA, the CDR3 is TGTGTCAGCAGCCCCCCAGCTGATGAGCAGTTCTTC.

This clonotype was seen a few times. This chain uses TRBV7-2 with TRBJ2-5; no clear D gene. Germline V gene lookup returns CDR1 SGHTA and CDR2 FQGNSA. The ends were cut back, 1 base at V and 5 bases at J, with 8 bases in the middle. This CDR3 has 13 residues. CDR3 sequence (DNA): TGTGCCAGCAGCTTAGATCTAGGGGAGACCCAGTACTTC. Translating it yields CASSLDLGETQYF.

The chain couples TRBV24-1 to TRBJ1-5; D uncertain. The CDR3 has 13 residues. With 10 bases removed from V and 4 bases from J, the gap between germline ends came to 13 bases. Germline CDR1 and CDR2: KGHDR and SFDVKD. The CDR3 loop reads CATVAAENQPQHF. For the CDR3, the DNA is TGTGCCACTGTAGCGGCAGAGAATCAGCCCCAGCATTTT.

The CDR3 reads CASSSPDRAKETQYF. CDR3 nucleotide sequence: TGTGCCAGCAGTTCTCCGGACAGGGCAAAAGAGACCCAGTACTTC. The V gene is TRBV6-6, the J gene TRBJ2-5; 8 bases fit TRBD1. CDR3 size: 15 residues. CDR1 and CDR2 (germline): MNHNY, SVGAGI (reference sequence). The J segment lost 3 bases and the V segment lost 4 bases, leaving 7 bases of the junction unmatched.

The genes are TRBV28 and TRBJ2-5; 9 bases agree with TRBD1. CDR1 and CDR2 (germline): MDHEN, SYDVKM. CDR3 length equals 12 residues. Unmatched junction bases numbered 5, after V lost 11 bases and J lost 4 bases. DNA of the CDR3: TGTGCCTGTACAGGGGGCCGAGAGACCCAGTACTTC. Its translation is CACTGGRETQYF.

This CDR3 reads CATSRVRRGGGSGELFF. The CDR3 DNA follows: TGTGCCACCAGCAGAGTCAGGCGGGGGGGCGGATCCGGGGAGCTGTTTTTT. This rearrangement joins TRBV15 to TRBJ2-2; 9 nucleotides agree with TRBD2. The V and J ends lost 1 base and 6 bases, in that order; junction bases with no gene match: 9. CDR3 length: 17 residues. CDR1 and CDR2 (germline): LNHNV, YYDKDF (reference sequence).

This clonotype has more than one count but fewer than ten. This sequence joins TRBV20-1 and TRBJ2-5; 10 bases fit TRBD2. The CDR3 has 15 residues. V lost 2 bases, J lost 0 bases, and 3 bases stayed unmatched. Germline CDR1 DFQATT, CDR2 SNEGSKA (reference sequence). CDR3 sequence reads: CSARKLAGNQETQYF. The CDR3 DNA is TGCAGTGCTAGAAAACTAGCGGGGAACCAAGAGACCCAGTACTTC.